The 26 T cell receptor beta chains below come from one sample, sequenced in a study of T cells after yellow fever vaccination. TCRdb analysed the 5' RACE reads with MiXCR anew, one entry per CDR3 protein. The data contain roughly 250,000 distinct CDR3 sequences, about an eighth of them seen just once; the ten biggest clones take up 0.4% to 0.55%. Material: CD4+ T cells sorted from PBMCs, obtained 45 days after the yellow fever booster vaccination. The receptors originated from a man between 25 and 39 years old who received the YFV17D yellow fever vaccine.

This clonotype was counted between two and nine times. The chain carries TRBV6-1 and TRBJ2-7; D may match TRBD1 or TRBD2 (7 bases each). The CDR3 consists of 15 residues. Germline lookup yields CDR1 MNHNS and CDR2 SASEGT. Trimming left V 7 bases short and J 0 bases short, with 16 bases between. The CDR3: CASTWGGTDSYEQYF. The DNA of the CDR3 is TGTGCCAGCACCTGGGGGGGGACAGACTCCTACGAGCAGTACTTC.

The V and J genes are TRBV11-3 and TRBJ2-7, with a possible D match to TRBD2 (6 bases). The CDR3 spans 13 residues. Per the germline V gene, CDR1 is SGHNT and CDR2 is YENEEA. With 5 bases removed from V and 4 bases from J, the gap between germline ends came to 12 bases. The CDR3, as DNA: TGTGCCAGCAGCCTCCAGGAGGGTTACGAGCAGTACTTC. It translates to CASSLQEGYEQYF.

V is TRBV7-2 and J is TRBJ2-7; 11 bases agree with TRBD2. This CDR3 has 17 amino acids. J gave up 2 bases and V 1 base, and 7 bases lay outside the gene matches. Germline V gives CDR1 SGHTA, CDR2 FQGNSA. For the CDR3, the DNA is TGTGCCAGCAGCTTAGGCCTACTAGCGGGAGCCACCTACGAGCAGTACTTC. Amino acids: CASSLGLLAGATYEQYF. The full variable domain, rest sourced from reference TRBV7-2 and TRBJ2-7, is GAGVSQSPSNKVTEKGKDVELRCDPISGHTALYWYRQSLGQGLEFLIYFQGNSAPDKSGLPSDRFSAERTGGSVSTLTIQRTQQEDSAVYLCASSLGLLAGATYEQYFGPGTRLTVT.

This clonotype appeared a few times. This chain uses TRBV20-1 with TRBJ2-5; D is uncertain. Between the trimmed V and J ends, which lost 6 bases and 1 base, there was a span of 15 bases. The CDR3 runs 14 residues. Looked up from germline, CDR1 is DFQATT and CDR2 is SNEGSKA (reference sequence). The CDR3 DNA sequence: TGCAGTGCGGTCGTCGCGTCTCCCCAAGAGACCCAGTACTTC. It is translated as CSAVVASPQETQYF.

This clonotype has only a few counts. The chain uses TRBV12-3 or TRBV12-4 and TRBJ2-1, with TRBD2 matching 7 bases. The CDR3 runs to 14 residues. V was pared by 7 bases and J by 9 bases, with 12 bases of the junction left unmatched. The CDR3 bases are TGTGCCAGCACTGTATGGGGGAGGGTCGGTGAGCAGTTCTTC. Amino acid sequence: CASTVWGRVGEQFF.

This clonotype was observed a handful of times. V gene TRBV12-3 or TRBV12-4 combines with J gene TRBJ1-1; 7 bases fit TRBD1. Trimming cost V 5 bases and J 0 bases; bases outside gene matches: 6. This CDR3 region has 15 residues. CDR3 in DNA: TGTGCCAGCAGTCCCAAGGGGACAGTGAACACTGAAGCTTTCTTT. It translates to CASSPKGTVNTEAFF.

The chain employs TRBV24-1 and TRBJ2-5; D is tentatively TRBD1 or TRBD2 (5 bases each). Germline lookup yields CDR1 KGHDR and CDR2 SFDVKD. This CDR3 has 16 amino acids. V lost 2 bases and J 0 bases, leaving 12 bases between the germline ends. The CDR3 sequence is CATSDSRDPYQETQYF. CDR3 coding DNA: TGTGCCACCAGTGATTCCCGGGACCCGTACCAAGAGACCCAGTACTTC.

This clonotype was seen many times. CDR3 DNA: TGTGCCAGCAGCCTACCTGGTTCCTACAATGAGCAGTTCTTC. Translating it yields CASSLPGSYNEQFF. The V and J genes are TRBV5-4 and TRBJ2-1, with D unclear. Germline V gives CDR1 SGHNT, CDR2 YYREEE (reference sequence). Trimming stripped 4 bases from V and 1 base from J, with 9 bases between. The CDR3 totals 14 residues.

This clonotype was seen only a few times. V gene TRBV7-8 combines with J gene TRBJ2-7; the D gene is possibly TRBD2 (5 bases). CDR3 length: 13 residues. The V gene's germline CDR1 is SGHVS and CDR2 FQNEAQ. The ends were cut back, 1 base at V and 7 bases at J, with 11 bases in the middle. The CDR3 coding sequence is TGTGCCAGCAGCTTAGACAGCACTAGGGAGCAGTACTTC. Protein sequence: CASSLDSTREQYF.

The gene calls are TRBV6-5 and TRBJ2-1; 8 bases are shared with TRBD1. The V gene end was trimmed by 4 bases and the J gene end by 15 bases; junction bases not matched to a gene: 17. The CDR3 has 15 residues. Looked up from germline, CDR1 is MNHEY and CDR2 is SVGAGI. The CDR3 region has the DNA TGTGCCAGCAGTTCCCCGGGACAGGATGGTATCCTGCGGTTCTTC. Its translation: CASSSPGQDGILRFF.

The rearrangement joins TRBV7-2 to TRBJ2-1, with TRBD2 matching over 7 bases. J gave up 9 bases and V 6 bases, and 14 bases lay outside the gene matches. The CDR3 loop spans 15 amino acids. The germline V gene has CDR1 SGHTA and CDR2 FQGNSA. This CDR3 reads CASSSWAGVRSEQFF. CDR3 nucleotides: TGTGCCAGCAGTTCCTGGGCGGGAGTTCGGAGTGAGCAGTTCTTC.

This chain connects TRBV5-1 to TRBJ2-2, with unresolved D. Trimming removed 4 bases from V and 5 bases from J, with 9 bases in between. CDR3 size: 13 residues. From germline, CDR1 is SGHRS and CDR2 YFSETQ. This chain's CDR3 is CASSPMQTGELFF. In nucleotides, the CDR3 is TGCGCCAGCAGCCCAATGCAGACCGGGGAGCTGTTTTTT.

This clonotype was picked up many times. V gene TRBV6-5 combines with J gene TRBJ1-1, with D uncertain. The V end lost 3 bases, the J end lost 5 bases, and 13 bases lay between the germline ends. Germline CDR1 MNHEY, CDR2 SVGAGI. The CDR3 loop spans 14 amino acids. CDR3 sequence (DNA): TGTGCCAGCAGTTATTCGACGGTGAGGACTGAAGCTTTCTTT. Its protein is CASSYSTVRTEAFF.

This clonotype has just a few counts. The gene calls are TRBV7-9 and TRBJ2-7; the D is unclear. Germline V gene data show CDR1 as SEHNR and CDR2 as FQNEAQ (reference sequence). V lost 5 bases and J lost 6, with 8 bases in between. The CDR3 spans 11 residues. The CDR3 protein is CASSNTREQYF. CDR3 in DNA: TGTGCCAGCAGCAACACCCGCGAGCAGTACTTC.

This chain connects TRBV5-1 to TRBJ2-5; a possible D gene is TRBD2 (6 bases). The germline V gene encodes CDR1 SGHRS and CDR2 YFSETQ. The CDR3 runs to 13 residues. The V and J ends lost 5 bases and 5 bases respectively, with 13 bases between them. CDR3 residues: CASSPDGGETQYF. CDR3 DNA sequence: TGCGCCAGCAGTCCGGACGGAGGGGAGACCCAGTACTTC. Full variable domain (remainder filled in from reference TRBV5-1 and TRBJ2-5): KAGVTQTPRYLIKTRGQQVTLSCSPISGHRSVSWYQQTPGQGLQFLFEYFSETQRNKGNFPGRFSGRQFSNSRSEMNVSTLELGDSALYLCASSPDGGETQYFGPGTRLLVL.

This clonotype was seen more than once but under ten times. The gene calls are TRBV4-3 and TRBJ2-7, with TRBD2 matching 12 bases. This CDR3 spans 15 amino acids. V lost 4 bases, J lost 6 bases, and 7 bases stayed unmatched. Germline V gene lookup returns CDR1 LGHNA and CDR2 YSLEER. DNA for the CDR3: TGCGCCAGCAGCCTCTCCGCTAGCGGGAGGGCCGAGCAGTACTTC. This sequence encodes CASSLSASGRAEQYF.

This clonotype was counted ten times or more. This chain connects TRBV6-1 to TRBJ1-4, with unresolved D. In germline, CDR1 is MNHNS, CDR2 SASEGT. V lost 1 base and J 3 bases, leaving 18 bases between the germline ends. This CDR3 is 18 amino acids long. The CDR3: CASSEEEYHRFSNEKLFF. The CDR3 nucleotides are TGTGCCAGCAGTGAAGAAGAATACCACAGATTTTCTAATGAAAAACTGTTTTTT.

This clonotype was picked up a small number of times. The genes are TRBV29-1 and TRBJ1-1; D gene uncertain. V dropped 4 bases and J dropped 0 bases, with 9 bases sitting between them. The CDR3 spans 13 residues. CDR1 is SQVTM, CDR2 ANQGSEA, per germline. The DNA for the CDR3 is TGCAGCGTTGTTAAACACTTGAACACTGAAGCTTTCTTT. It codes for CSVVKHLNTEAFF.

This clonotype was counted between two and nine times. CDR3 loop: CSAIGGGLGTDTQYF. The CDR3 DNA sequence: TGCAGTGCGATCGGGGGGGGACTGGGCACAGATACGCAGTATTTT. This chain links TRBV20-1 with TRBJ2-3, with TRBD2 identical over 8 bases. CDR3 length: 15 residues. The ends lost 6 bases at V and 1 base at J; junction bases unmatched: 9. In germline, CDR1 is DFQATT, CDR2 SNEGSKA (reference sequence).

CDR3 in amino acids: CASSETGRQTQYF. The CDR3 nucleotides read TGTGCCAGCAGTGAAACAGGGAGGCAGACCCAGTACTTC. The rearrangement uses TRBV6-1 and TRBJ2-5; TRBD1 or TRBD2 may be the D gene (6 bases each). The V gene's germline CDR1 is MNHNS and CDR2 SASEGT. Trimming cost V 2 bases and J 6 bases, with 10 bases left between them. This CDR3 comprises 13 residues.

The genes are TRBV5-1 and TRBJ2-3; TRBD2 aligns across 14 bases. CDR3 length: 15 residues. V gave up 6 bases and J gave up 3 bases; unmatched junction bases: 3. Germline loops: CDR1 SGHRS, CDR2 YFSETQ. Written as DNA, the CDR3 is TGCGCCAGCAAGGGGACTAGCGGGAGAACAGATACGCAGTATTTT. Encoded protein: CASKGTSGRTDTQYF.

This clonotype was counted a few times. V usage is TRBV14 and J usage is TRBJ2-5, with a tentative D call TRBD1 (5 bases). The CDR3 runs to 13 residues. Germline V lookup: CDR1 SGHDN, CDR2 FVKESK. Trimming took 1 base from V and 4 from J, leaving 7 bases between them. CDR3: CASSQGGAETQYF. The DNA of the CDR3 is TGTGCCAGCAGCCAAGGGGGCGCAGAGACCCAGTACTTC.

This clonotype was seen a few times. In DNA form, the CDR3 reads TGTGCCACCAGCAGTCGCGGTTCATCCTACGAGCAGTACTTC. Translating gives CATSSRGSSYEQYF. V usage is TRBV15 and J usage is TRBJ2-7; D is undetermined. V gave up 3 bases and J gave up 1 base, with 10 bases separating them. Germline V gene sequence: CDR1 LNHNV, CDR2 YYDKDF (reference sequence). The CDR3 length is 14 residues.

This clonotype occurred a few times. The CDR3 DNA is TGCGCCAGCAGACCATTAGCGGGAGCAGGAGGCTACGAGCAGTACTTC. Encoded protein: CASRPLAGAGGYEQYF. The J gene is TRBJ2-7, the V gene TRBV5-1, with 9 bases aligning to TRBD2. The ends lost 5 bases at V and 3 bases at J; junction bases unmatched: 12. The CDR3 loop spans 16 amino acids. Germline CDR1 and CDR2: SGHRS and YFSETQ.

This chain's CDR3 is CASSLSRTGWAPYEQYF. For the CDR3, the DNA is TGTGCCAGCAGCTTATCGCGAACGGGTTGGGCCCCTTACGAGCAGTACTTC. The J gene is TRBJ2-7, the V gene TRBV7-2; D call uncertain. This CDR3 is 17 amino acids long. Trimming pared 2 bases from V and 4 bases from J, leaving 21 bases between. CDR1 is SGHTA, CDR2 FQGNSA, per germline.

This clonotype was counted ten times or more. The chain has TRBV28 and TRBJ2-4; TRBD1 is a possible D gene (6 bases). Germline CDR1 and CDR2: MDHEN and SYDVKM. The CDR3 totals 12 residues. Trimming cost V 5 bases and J 9 bases, with 11 bases left between them. The DNA for the CDR3 is TGTGCCAGCAGTCAAGAAGGGGGCATTCAGTACTTC. This translates into CASSQEGGIQYF.